The clone carrying this TCR beta chain was detected only a few times. Its antigen is still unknown. At one boundary the junction diverges from the germline segment, which might be a read error. This CDR3 spans 17 amino acids. Germline V lookup: CDR1 SGHRS, CDR2 YFSETQ. TCR beta CDR3 regions were amplified from RNA transcripts. HTBI primers drove first-round RT-PCR of the TCR CDR3. TCRdb passed the multiplex PCR reads through MiXCR, listing each CDR3 protein once. In the table there are roughly 650,000 distinct CDR3 sequences, about 16% of which are singletons. This sample is part of a study of T cells in Graves' hyperthyroidism and ophthalmopathy. Study context: Specimen type is peripheral blood, collected at initial diagnosis prior to any treatment. Study-wide results and caveats: Researchers found most expanded thyroid clonotypes above 0.001 in blood as well. A model of 13 V-J features distinguished ophthalmopathy from stable hyperthyroidism.

Diagnoses were made from clinical symptoms, serum measures (thyroxine and TRAb), thyroid ultrasound and orbital computed tomography. The V and J genes are TRBV5-1 and TRBJ2-3, with TRBD2 matching over 10 bases. The TCR was taken from a woman in her forties with Graves' ophthalmopathy. The material sequenced was blood. Here the CDR3 reads CASSLFSSGSSVDTQYF. The CDR3 nucleotides are TGCGCCAGCAGCCTCTTCTCTAGCGGGAGTAGTGTAGATACGCAATATTTT. Supplemented by reference TRBV5-1 and TRBJ2-3, the full variable domain reads KAGVTQTPRYLIKTRGQQVTLSCSPISGHRSVSWYQQTPGQGLQFLFEYFSETQRNKGNFPGRFSGRQFSNSRSEMNVSTLELGDSALYLCASSLFSSGSSVDTQYFGPGTRLTVL.